This TCR beta chain was sequenced for a study of CD8 T cells in Susac syndrome. It was with random hexamers that roughly 0.45 to 1 ug RNA was reverse transcribed. A single record per CDR3 protein comes from TCRdb applying MiXCR to the immunoSEQ multiplex PCR reads. This table has under 95,000 distinct CDR3 sequences, more than 85% appearing once. V lost 6 bases and J lost 0, with 11 bases in between. The CDR3 covers 14 residues. Germline-derived CDR1 and CDR2 are MNHEY and SVGAGI. The gene calls are TRBV6-5 and TRBJ1-1; the D is unclear. Sequencing used CD8+ T cells from PBMCs. The sequence was collected from a human donor with Susac syndrome. In nucleotides, the CDR3 is TGTGCCAGCAGACCCACGGCGGTGAACACTGAAGCTTTCTTT. Translating gives CASRPTAVNTEAFF.